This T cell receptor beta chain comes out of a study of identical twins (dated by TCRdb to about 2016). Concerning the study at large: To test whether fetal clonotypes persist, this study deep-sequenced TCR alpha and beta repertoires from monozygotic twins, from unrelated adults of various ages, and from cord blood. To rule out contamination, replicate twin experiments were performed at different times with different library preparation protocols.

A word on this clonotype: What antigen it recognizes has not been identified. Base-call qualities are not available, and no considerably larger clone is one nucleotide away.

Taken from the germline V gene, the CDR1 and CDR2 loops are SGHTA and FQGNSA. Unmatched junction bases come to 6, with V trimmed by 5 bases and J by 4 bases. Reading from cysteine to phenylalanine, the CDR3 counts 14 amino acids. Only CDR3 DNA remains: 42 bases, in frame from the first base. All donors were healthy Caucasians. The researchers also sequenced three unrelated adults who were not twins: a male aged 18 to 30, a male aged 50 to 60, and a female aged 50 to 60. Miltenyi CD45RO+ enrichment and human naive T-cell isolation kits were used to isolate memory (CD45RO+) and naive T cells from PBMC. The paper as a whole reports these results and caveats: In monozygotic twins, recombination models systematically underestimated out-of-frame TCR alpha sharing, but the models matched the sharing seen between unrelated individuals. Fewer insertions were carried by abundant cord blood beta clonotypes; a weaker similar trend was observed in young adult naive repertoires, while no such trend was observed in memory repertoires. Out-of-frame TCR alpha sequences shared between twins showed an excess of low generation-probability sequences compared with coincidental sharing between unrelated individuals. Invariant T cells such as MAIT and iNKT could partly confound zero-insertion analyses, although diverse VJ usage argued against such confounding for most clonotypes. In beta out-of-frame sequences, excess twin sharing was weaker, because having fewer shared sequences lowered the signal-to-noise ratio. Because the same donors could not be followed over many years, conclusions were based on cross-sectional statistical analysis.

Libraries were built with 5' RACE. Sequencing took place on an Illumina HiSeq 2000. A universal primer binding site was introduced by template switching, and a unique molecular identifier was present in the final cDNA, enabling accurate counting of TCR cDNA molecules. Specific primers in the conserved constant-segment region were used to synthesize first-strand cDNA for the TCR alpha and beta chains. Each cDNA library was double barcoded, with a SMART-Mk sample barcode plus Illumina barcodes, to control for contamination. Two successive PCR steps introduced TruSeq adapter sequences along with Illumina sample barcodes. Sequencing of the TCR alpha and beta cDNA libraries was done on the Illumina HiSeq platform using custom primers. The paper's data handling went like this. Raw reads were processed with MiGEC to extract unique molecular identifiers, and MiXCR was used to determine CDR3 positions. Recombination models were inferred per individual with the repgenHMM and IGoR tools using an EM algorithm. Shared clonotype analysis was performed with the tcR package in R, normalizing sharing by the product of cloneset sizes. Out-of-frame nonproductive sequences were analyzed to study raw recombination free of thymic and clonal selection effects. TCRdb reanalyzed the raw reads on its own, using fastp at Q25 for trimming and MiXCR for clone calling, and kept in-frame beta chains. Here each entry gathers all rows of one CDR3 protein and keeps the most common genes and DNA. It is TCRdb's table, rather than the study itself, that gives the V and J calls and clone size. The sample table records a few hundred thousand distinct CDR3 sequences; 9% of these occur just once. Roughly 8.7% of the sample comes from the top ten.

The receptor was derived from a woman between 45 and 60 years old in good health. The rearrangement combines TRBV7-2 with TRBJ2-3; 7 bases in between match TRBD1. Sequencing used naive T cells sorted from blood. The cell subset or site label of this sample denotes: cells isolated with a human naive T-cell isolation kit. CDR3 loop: CASSQGVGPDTQYF. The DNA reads TGTGCCAGCAGCCAGGGGGTGGGCCCAGATACGCAGTATTTT.